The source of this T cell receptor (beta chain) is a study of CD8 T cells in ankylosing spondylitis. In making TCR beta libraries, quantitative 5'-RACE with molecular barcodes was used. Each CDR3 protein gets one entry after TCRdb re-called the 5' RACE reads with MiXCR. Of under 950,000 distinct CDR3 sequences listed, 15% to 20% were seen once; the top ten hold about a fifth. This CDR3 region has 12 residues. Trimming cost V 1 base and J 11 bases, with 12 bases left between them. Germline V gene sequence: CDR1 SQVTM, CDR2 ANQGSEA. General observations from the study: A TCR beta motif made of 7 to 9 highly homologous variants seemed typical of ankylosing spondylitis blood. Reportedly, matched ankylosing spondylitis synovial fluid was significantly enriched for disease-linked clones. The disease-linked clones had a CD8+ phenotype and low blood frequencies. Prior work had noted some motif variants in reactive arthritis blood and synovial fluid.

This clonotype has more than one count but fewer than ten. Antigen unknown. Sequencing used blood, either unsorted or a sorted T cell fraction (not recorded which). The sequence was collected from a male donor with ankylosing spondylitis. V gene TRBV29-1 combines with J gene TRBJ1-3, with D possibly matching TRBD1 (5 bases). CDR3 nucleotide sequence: TGCAGCGTTGAAGTACAGGATGGAGCCATATATTTT. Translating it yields CSVEVQDGAIYF.